Following are 2 T cell receptor beta chains from one sample sequenced in a study of patients and donors after allogeneic stem cell transplantation. Each CDR3 protein gets one entry after TCRdb re-called the RT-PCR reads with MiXCR. Counted here are a few hundred thousand distinct CDR3 sequences, roughly two fifths occurring once; the ten biggest clones make up more than 9%. Sequenced sample: blood, either unsorted or a sorted T cell fraction (not recorded which). Source of these receptors: a human donor who was either an allogeneic HSCT recipient or a stem cell or donor lymphocyte infusion donor (not recorded which). It is not recorded whose cells these are; they may come from a transplant donor.

This rearrangement joins TRBV5-1 to TRBJ2-7, with D tentatively TRBD2 (5 bases). V lost 1 base, J lost 5 bases, and 13 bases lay in between. This CDR3 is built from 14 residues. Germline V gives CDR1 SGHRS, CDR2 YFSETQ. The CDR3 nucleotides are TGCGCCAGCAGCTTGCCTTCACTAGGTAACGAGCAGTACTTC. This gives the protein CASSLPSLGNEQYF.

The chain combines TRBV5-1 with TRBJ1-2; 7 nucleotides agree with TRBD1. Germline CDR1 is SGHRS and CDR2 is YFSETQ. This CDR3 has 14 residues. With V trimmed by 0 bases and J by 2 bases, 1 base remained unmatched. The CDR3 reads CASSLETGNYGYTF. In nucleotides, the CDR3 is TGCGCCAGCAGCTTGGAGACAGGGAACTATGGCTACACCTTC.